These T cell receptor beta chains were read from a single sample in a study of CD8 T cells in ankylosing spondylitis. TCRdb ran MiXCR on the 5' RACE reads and lists one entry per CDR3 protein. The sample yields about 190,000 distinct CDR3 sequences, 10% to 15% seen once. Sequencing was performed on blood, either unsorted or a sorted T cell fraction (not recorded which). These receptors originate from a female donor with ankylosing spondylitis or in good health (not recorded which). CDR3s include the opening cysteine and the closing phenylalanine or tryptophan. The D gene is left open where the match is weak. Rows may omit the clone size; those that give it use once, few, many or a size class.

V gene	CDR3 length	J gene	D gene	clone size	CDR3 protein	CDR3 DNA
TRBV12-3/TRBV12-4	18	TRBJ2-6	TRBD2	NA	CASSFLLAGISGANVLTF	TGTGCCAGCAGTTTCCTACTAGCGGGGATCTCTGGGGCCAACGTCCTGACTTTC
TRBV7-2	12	TRBJ2-7	NA	NA	CASSPTSYEQYF	TGTGCCAGCAGCCCCACCTCCTACGAGCAGTACTTC
TRBV7-2	15	TRBJ2-7	TRBD1	many	CASNRDSAQTYEQYF	TGTGCCAGCAACCGGGACAGCGCCCAAACCTACGAGCAGTACTTC
TRBV6-5	17	TRBJ2-7	TRBD2	many	CASSSGLAGGSSYEQYF	TGTGCCAGCAGTTCCGGACTAGCGGGAGGCTCCTCCTACGAGCAGTACTTC
TRBV20-1	14	TRBJ1-5	NA	NA	CSAITEVGNQPQHF	TGCAGTGCTATTACAGAGGTCGGCAATCAGCCCCAGCATTTT
TRBV27	15	TRBJ2-1	NA	many	CASKSLTREYNEQFF	TGTGCCAGTAAATCTCTGACTAGGGAGTACAATGAGCAGTTCTTC
TRBV5-1	15	TRBJ2-3	NA	NA	CASSLRQDRTDTQYF	TGCGCCAGCAGCCTTCGACAGGACCGCACAGATACGCAGTATTTT
TRBV11-1	15	TRBJ2-7	TRBD1	many	CASTERQGVSYEQYF	TGTGCCAGCACCGAGAGACAGGGGGTCTCCTACGAGCAGTACTTC
TRBV6-5	15	TRBJ2-3	NA	NA	CASSYSGGRTDTQYF	TGTGCCAGCAGTTACTCTGGGGGGCGCACAGATACGCAGTATTTT
TRBV2	13	TRBJ2-2	TRBD1	many	CASSRQGPGELFF	TGTGCCAGCAGTCGACAGGGTCCCGGGGAGCTGTTTTTT
TRBV10-3	11	TRBJ2-5	NA	many	CAISESGTQYF	TGTGCCATCAGTGAGTCGGGGACCCAGTACTTC